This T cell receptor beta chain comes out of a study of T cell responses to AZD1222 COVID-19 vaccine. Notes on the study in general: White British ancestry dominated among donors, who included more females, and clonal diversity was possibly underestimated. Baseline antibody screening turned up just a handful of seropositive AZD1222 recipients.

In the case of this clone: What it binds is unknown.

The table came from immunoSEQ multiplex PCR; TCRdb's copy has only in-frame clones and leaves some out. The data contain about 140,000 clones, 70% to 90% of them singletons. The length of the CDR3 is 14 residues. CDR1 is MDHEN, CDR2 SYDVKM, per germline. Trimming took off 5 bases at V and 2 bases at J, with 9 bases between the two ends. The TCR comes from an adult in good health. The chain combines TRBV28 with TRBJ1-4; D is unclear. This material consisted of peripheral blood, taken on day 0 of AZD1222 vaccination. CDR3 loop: CASSPPRTNEKLFF. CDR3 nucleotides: TGTGCCAGCAGTCCGCCGAGGACTAATGAAAAACTGTTTTTT. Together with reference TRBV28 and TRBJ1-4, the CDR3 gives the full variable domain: DVKVTQSSRYLVKRTGEKVFLECVQDMDHENMFWYRQDPGLGLRLIYFSYDVKMKEKGDIPEGYSVSREKKERFSLILESASTNQTSMYLCASSPPRTNEKLFFGSGTQLSVL.